Listed here is a single T cell receptor (beta chain). The CDR3 length is 14 residues. The ends were cut back, 5 bases at V and 0 bases at J, with 12 bases in the middle. Germline V gene data show CDR1 as SGHRS and CDR2 as YFSETQ. The data belong to a study of blood T cell repertoires in COVID-19. Turning to the study itself: Acute and convalescent COVID-19 samples came from the United States, Italy and Spain. PBMCs, B-cell-depleted T cells, or T cells were the source of the cDNA or gDNA that made up the material.

As originally analysed: Reference gene primer amplification gave estimated nucleated cell counts. Using immunoSEQ multiplex PCR, the repertoire was profiled, and TCRdb retains in-frame clones only, with some absent. D and trimming were read from the DNA, whereas the V and J calls and clone size are those reported in that table. The sample shows fewer than 80,000 clones, about 86% of them seen only once. The chain links TRBV5-1 to TRBJ2-7; D is ambiguous. Sequenced sample: peripheral blood. The sequence was collected from a man older than 75 with COVID-19, enrolled during active disease. CDR3 protein: CASRLITDSYEQYF. Written as DNA, the CDR3 is TGCGCCAGCAGGTTAATCACAGACTCCTACGAGCAGTACTTC.